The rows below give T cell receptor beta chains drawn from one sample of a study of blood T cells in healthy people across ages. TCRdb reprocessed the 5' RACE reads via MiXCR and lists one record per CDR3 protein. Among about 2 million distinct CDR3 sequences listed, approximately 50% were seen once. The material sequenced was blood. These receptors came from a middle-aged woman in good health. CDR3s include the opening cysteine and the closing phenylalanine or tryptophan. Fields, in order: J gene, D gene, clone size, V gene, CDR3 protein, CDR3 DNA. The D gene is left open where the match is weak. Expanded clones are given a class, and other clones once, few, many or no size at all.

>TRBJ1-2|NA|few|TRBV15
CATSRDPEGGGYTF
TGTGCCACCAGCAGAGATCCGGAGGGCGGCGGCTACACCTTC
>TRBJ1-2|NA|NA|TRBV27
CASSLSAGANYGYTF
TGTGCCAGCAGTTTATCGGCGGGGGCTAACTATGGCTACACCTTC
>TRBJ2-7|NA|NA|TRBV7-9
CASSRSQGLVYEQYF
TGTGCCAGCAGCCGCTCCCAGGGGTTGGTTTACGAGCAGTACTTC
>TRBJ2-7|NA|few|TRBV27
CASRAGALGEQYF
TGTGCCAGCAGGGCAGGGGCGCTAGGGGAGCAGTACTTC
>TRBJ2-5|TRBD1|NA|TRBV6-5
CASRNTGGLETQYF
TGTGCCAGCAGGAATACAGGGGGCCTAGAGACCCAGTACTTC
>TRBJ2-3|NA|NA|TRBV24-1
CATTGRTDTQYF
TGTGCCACCACTGGACGCACAGATACGCAGTATTTT
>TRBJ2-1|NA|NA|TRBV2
CASRDRFAYNEQFF
TGTGCCAGCAGAGACAGGTTCGCCTACAATGAGCAGTTCTTC
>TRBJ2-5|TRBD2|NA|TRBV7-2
CASSFGRGASPKETQYF
TGTGCCAGCAGCTTCGGGAGGGGCGCCTCGCCAAAAGAGACCCAGTACTTC
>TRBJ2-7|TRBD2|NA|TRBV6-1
CANSHELAGGYEQYF
TGTGCCAACAGTCACGAACTAGCGGGAGGGTACGAGCAGTACTTC
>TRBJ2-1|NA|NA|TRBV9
CASSVSSSYNEQFF
TGTGCCAGCAGCGTATCATCCAGCTACAATGAGCAGTTCTTC
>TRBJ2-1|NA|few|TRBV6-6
CASLRTFNEQFF
TGTGCCAGCCTACGGACGTTCAATGAGCAGTTCTTC
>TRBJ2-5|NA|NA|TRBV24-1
CATSDRQPVATQYF
TGTGCCACCAGTGACCGTCAACCGGTTGCCACCCAGTACTTC
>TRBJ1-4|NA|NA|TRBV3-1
CASSPDRRTGSEKLFF
TGTGCCAGCAGCCCGGACCGCAGAACGGGGTCTGAAAAACTGTTTTTT
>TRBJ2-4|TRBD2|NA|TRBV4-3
CASSQDWGAGEQYF
TGCGCCAGCAGCCAAGATTGGGGCGCGGGGGAGCAGTACTTC
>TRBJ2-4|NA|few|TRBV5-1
CASRPPPERAKNIQYF
TGCGCCAGCAGGCCCCCCCCTGAAAGGGCAAAAAACATTCAGTACTTC
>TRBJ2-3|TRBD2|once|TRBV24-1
CATSGTSGDVTDTQYF
TGTGCCACCAGTGGTACTAGCGGGGATGTCACAGATACGCAGTATTTT
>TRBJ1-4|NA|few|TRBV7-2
CASSSRLGVAEKLFF
TGTGCCAGCAGCTCCAGGCTTGGGGTAGCTGAAAAACTGTTTTTT
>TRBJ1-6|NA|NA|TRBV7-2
CASSPGTPSPLHF
TGTGCCAGCAGCCCCGGGACACCATCACCCCTCCACTTT
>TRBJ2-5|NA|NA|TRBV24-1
CATSDPGEGAKTQYF
TGTGCCACCAGTGACCCCGGGGAGGGGGCGAAGACCCAGTACTTC
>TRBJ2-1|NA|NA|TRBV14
CASSQLGRVYNEQFF
TGTGCCAGCAGCCAATTGGGGCGGGTCTACAATGAGCAGTTCTTC
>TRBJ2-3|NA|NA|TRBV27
CASNWQGGTDTQYF
TGTGCCAGCAATTGGCAGGGGGGTACAGATACGCAGTATTTT
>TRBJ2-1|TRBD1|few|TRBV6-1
CASSQDRGASYNEQFF
TGTGCCAGCAGTCAGGACAGGGGTGCCTCCTACAATGAGCAGTTCTTC
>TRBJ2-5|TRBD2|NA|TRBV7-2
CASSLGGVIAGRVFQETQYF
TGTGCCAGCAGCTTAGGGGGGGTAATAGCGGGGAGGGTTTTCCAAGAGACCCAGTACTTC
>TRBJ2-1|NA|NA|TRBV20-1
CSANYRGAGISGGSYNEQFF
TGCAGTGCCAATTACAGGGGCGCGGGGATTTCGGGAGGCTCCTACAATGAGCAGTTCTTC
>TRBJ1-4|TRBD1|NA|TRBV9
CASSVDVGTGGEKLFF
TGTGCCAGCAGCGTAGATGTTGGGACAGGAGGGGAAAAACTGTTTTTT
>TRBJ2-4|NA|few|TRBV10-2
CASSQPGQKNIQYF
TGCGCCAGCAGTCAACCCGGACAGAAAAACATTCAGTACTTC
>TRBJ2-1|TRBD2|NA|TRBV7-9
CASSPAKTSGGHNEQFF
TGTGCCAGCAGCCCAGCAAAAACTAGCGGGGGTCACAATGAGCAGTTCTTC
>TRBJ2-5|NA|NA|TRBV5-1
CASSAISAGQETQYF
TGCGCCAGCAGCGCGATCTCCGCCGGGCAAGAGACCCAGTACTTC
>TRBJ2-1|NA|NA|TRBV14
CASSQRIDRYNEQFF
TGTGCCAGCAGCCAAAGGATCGACAGATACAATGAGCAGTTCTTC
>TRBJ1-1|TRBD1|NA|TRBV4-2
CASSPSGQGPMNTEAFF
TGTGCCAGCAGCCCATCGGGACAGGGCCCTATGAACACTGAAGCTTTCTTT
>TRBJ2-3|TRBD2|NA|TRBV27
CASSGGVGGADTQYF
TGTGCCAGCAGTGGGGGGGTTGGCGGCGCAGATACGCAGTATTTT
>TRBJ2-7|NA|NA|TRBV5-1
CASSLASVAYEQYF
TGCGCCAGCAGCTTGGCGTCGGTAGCCTACGAGCAGTACTTC
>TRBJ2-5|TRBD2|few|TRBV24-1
CATSDLPSVAGDQETQYF
TGTGCCACCAGTGATTTGCCCTCTGTTGCGGGAGACCAAGAGACCCAGTACTTC
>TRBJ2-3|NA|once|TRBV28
CASSRRRLASDTQYF
TGTGCCAGCAGCCGCCGGCGTCTCGCCTCGGATACGCAGTATTTT
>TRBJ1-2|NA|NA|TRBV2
CASSELSVGGESDGYTF
TGTGCCAGCAGTGAATTGTCGGTTGGGGGGGAATCGGATGGCTACACCTTC
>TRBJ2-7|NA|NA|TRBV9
CASSPSRGGGVYEQYF
TGTGCCAGCAGCCCTTCCCGGGGCGGGGGCGTTTACGAGCAGTACTTC
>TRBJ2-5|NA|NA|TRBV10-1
CASSEGQAREQYF
TGCGCCAGCAGTGAGGGACAAGCGCGAGAGCAGTACTTC
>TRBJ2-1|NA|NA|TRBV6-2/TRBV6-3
CAGALGTNEQFF
TGTGCCGGCGCCCTCGGAACTAATGAGCAGTTCTTC
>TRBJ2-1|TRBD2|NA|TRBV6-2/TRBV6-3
CASRPSGDNEQFF
TGTGCCAGCAGGCCTAGCGGAGATAATGAGCAGTTCTTC
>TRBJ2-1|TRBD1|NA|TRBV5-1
CASSAGPGTGTKQFF
TGCGCCAGCAGCGCTGGTCCCGGGACAGGGACGAAGCAGTTCTTC
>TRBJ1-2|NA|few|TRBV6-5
CASSYSTEIYGYTF
TGTGCCAGCAGTTACTCGACAGAAATCTATGGCTACACCTTC
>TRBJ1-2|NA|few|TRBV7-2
CASSLSRGWNYGYTF
TGTGCCAGCAGCTTATCCAGGGGCTGGAACTATGGCTACACCTTC
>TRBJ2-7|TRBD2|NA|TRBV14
CASSPLAGGPIDEQYF
TGTGCCAGCAGCCCTTTAGCGGGGGGGCCAATCGACGAGCAGTACTTC
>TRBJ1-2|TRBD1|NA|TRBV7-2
CASRPTGINYGYTF
TGTGCCAGCAGGCCGACAGGGATCAACTATGGCTACACCTTC
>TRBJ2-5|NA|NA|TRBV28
CASSLNPGAGQETQYF
TGTGCCAGCAGTTTAAACCCGGGGGCAGGCCAAGAGACCCAGTACTTC
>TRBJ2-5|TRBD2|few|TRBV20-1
CSAEGGETQYF
TGCAGTGCAGAGGGAGGGGAGACCCAGTACTTC
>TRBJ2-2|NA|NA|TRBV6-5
CASSYPTGELFF
TGTGCCAGCAGTTACCCCACCGGGGAGCTGTTTTTT
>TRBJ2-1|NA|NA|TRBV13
CASSSPAQNEQFF
TGTGCCAGCAGCTCCCCCGCCCAAAATGAGCAGTTCTTC
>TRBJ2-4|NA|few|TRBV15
CATSREVVAKNIQYF
TGTGCCACCAGCAGAGAGGTCGTAGCCAAAAACATTCAGTACTTC
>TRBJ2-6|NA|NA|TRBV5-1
CASSPRTVSGANVLTF
TGCGCCAGCAGCCCCCGGACAGTATCTGGGGCCAACGTCCTGACTTTC
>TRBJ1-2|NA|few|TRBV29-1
CSVAMATYGYTF
TGCAGCGTTGCAATGGCCACCTATGGCTACACCTTC
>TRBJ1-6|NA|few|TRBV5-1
CASSFRDPYNSPLHF
TGCGCCAGCAGCTTCCGGGACCCCTATAATTCACCCCTCCACTTT
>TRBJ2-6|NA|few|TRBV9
CASSVDRGAGAGANVLTF
TGTGCCAGCAGCGTAGATAGGGGCGCAGGAGCTGGGGCCAACGTCCTGACTTTC